The rows below give T cell receptor beta chains drawn from one sample of a study of cytotoxic CD8 clonotypes in ibrutinib-treated CLL. Measured with immunoSEQ multiplex PCR; TCRdb has only the in-frame clones, and not every one. The sample shows about 49,000 clones, roughly 53% of them seen only once. The sequencing here drew on PBMCs, taken after 12 months of ibrutinib treatment. The receptors were gathered from a human donor with chronic lymphocytic leukemia. Each CDR3 is given with its conserved first and last residue. The order of the fields is CDR3 protein, CDR3 DNA, D gene, clone size, J gene, V gene. D genes are given only for firm matches. For some rows the clone size is stated as once, few or many, or as a class when expanded; others skip it.

CASSGTGSTGELFF,TGTGCCAGTAGTGGGACAGGAAGCACCGGGGAGCTGTTTTTT,TRBD1,.,TRBJ2-2,TRBV19
CASRDLTGEETQYF,TGTGCCAGCAGAGACCTAACGGGGGAAGAGACCCAGTACTTC,.,once,TRBJ2-5,TRBV2
CASSLGWTVNTEAFF,TGTGCCAGCAGCTTAGGGTGGACAGTGAACACTGAAGCTTTCTTT,.,few,TRBJ1-1,TRBV7-9
CASSTGSLYEQYF,TGTGCCAGCAGTACAGGGTCCTTATACGAGCAGTACTTC,.,.,TRBJ2-7,TRBV6-1
CASSGTRAGGLYEQYF,TGTGCCAGCAGCGGGACTAGAGCGGGAGGGTTGTACGAGCAGTACTTC,TRBD2,.,TRBJ2-7,TRBV5-6
CSVVLGTGGEQYF,TGCAGCGTTGTTCTAGGGACAGGGGGCGAGCAGTACTTC,TRBD1,.,TRBJ2-7,TRBV29-1
CASSEEHEKLFF,TGTGCCAGCTCCGAAGAGCATGAAAAACTGTTTTTT,.,once,TRBJ1-4,TRBV5-4
CASTLGGPWPGELFF,TGTGCCAGCACCCTGGGCGGGCCCTGGCCCGGGGAGCTGTTTTTT,.,.,TRBJ2-2,TRBV28
CASSLTLANTEAFF,TGTGCCAGCAGTTTAACCCTAGCGAACACTGAAGCTTTCTTT,.,.,TRBJ1-1,TRBV27
CASRAGRLIYGYTF,TGTGCCAGCAGGGCGGGGCGGCTCATATATGGCTACACCTTC,.,.,TRBJ1-2,TRBV28
CASSRQGLGTGELFF,TGTGCCAGCAGCAGACAGGGTCTGGGGACCGGGGAGCTGTTTTTT,TRBD1,once,TRBJ2-2,TRBV5-6
CASSFTAGSYEQYF,TGTGCCAGCAGTTTTACAGCGGGCTCCTACGAGCAGTACTTC,.,.,TRBJ2-7,TRBV27
CASTGSGGSSYNEQFF,TGTGCCAGCACTGGTAGCGGGGGGAGCTCCTACAATGAGCAGTTCTTC,TRBD2,few,TRBJ2-1,TRBV2
CASSSAGSEQYF,TGCGCCAGCAGCTCCGCGGGAAGCGAGCAGTACTTC,.,once,TRBJ2-7,TRBV5-1
CASSYWGQGNADTQYF,TGTGCCAGCAGTTACTGGGGACAGGGGAACGCAGATACGCAGTATTTT,TRBD1,many,TRBJ2-3,TRBV6-4
CATSRDGGHNSPLHF,TGTGCCACCAGCAGAGATGGGGGTCATAATTCACCCCTCCACTTT,.,.,TRBJ1-6,TRBV15
CASSPPDSINEKLFF,TGTGCCAGCAGCCCACCGGACAGCATTAATGAAAAACTGTTTTTT,.,.,TRBJ1-4,TRBV5-8
CASSVFPYHRGKGNQPQHF,TGTGCCAGTAGTGTATTCCCCTACCACAGGGGAAAGGGCAATCAGCCCCAGCATTTT,TRBD1,few,TRBJ1-5,TRBV19
CASSEGGGSGNTIYF,TGCGCCAGCAGCGAGGGCGGCGGGTCTGGAAACACCATATATTTT,.,.,TRBJ1-3,TRBV5-1
CASSPLGLVSPLHF,TGCGCCAGCAGCCCCTTAGGGTTAGTCTCACCCCTCCACTTT,.,once,TRBJ1-6,TRBV5-1
CASRGQGALGELFF,TGTGCCAGCAGGGGACAGGGAGCTCTCGGGGAGCTGTTTTTT,TRBD1,many,TRBJ2-2,TRBV6-1
CASSPPGGGGTEAFF,TGTGCCAGCAGCCCCCCAGGTGGGGGCGGCACTGAAGCTTTCTTT,.,few,TRBJ1-1,TRBV14
CASSLGQGAAQPQHF,TGTGCCAGCAGCTTGGGACAGGGGGCCGCTCAGCCCCAGCATTTT,TRBD1,.,TRBJ1-5,TRBV5-4
CASSHWEVQNIQYF,TGTGCCAGCAGCCATTGGGAGGTCCAAAACATTCAGTACTTC,.,.,TRBJ2-4,TRBV5-6
CASSDGQLNEKLFF,TGTGCCAGCAGTGACGGTCAACTCAATGAAAAACTGTTTTTT,.,.,TRBJ1-4,TRBV6-4
CASSLTKGNYGYTF,TGTGCCAGCAGTTTAACGAAGGGTAACTATGGCTACACCTTC,.,.,TRBJ1-2,TRBV28
CASSTQEGSYEQYF,TGTGCCAGCAGTACCCAGGAGGGCTCCTACGAGCAGTACTTC,.,.,TRBJ2-7,TRBV5-5
CASRPSGANVLTF,TGTGCCAGCAGGCCCTCTGGGGCCAACGTCCTGACTTTC,.,.,TRBJ2-6,TRBV7-8
CASSVGPASYNEQFF,TGTGCCAGCAGCGTAGGGCCGGCTTCCTACAATGAGCAGTTCTTC,.,.,TRBJ2-1,TRBV9
CASSSGTGRTGELFF,TGCGCCAGCAGTTCCGGGACAGGGCGGACCGGGGAGCTGTTTTTT,TRBD1,.,TRBJ2-2,TRBV5-1
CASSPRGGAGNISPLHF,TGTGCCAGCTCTCCAAGGGGGGGAGCGGGAAATATCTCACCCCTCCACTTT,.,few,TRBJ1-6,TRBV18
CASSQRTGGAETQYF,TGTGCCAGCAGCCAACGGACAGGGGGCGCAGAGACCCAGTACTTC,TRBD1,few,TRBJ2-5,TRBV7-6
CSVEGDTDTQYF,TGCAGCGTTGAGGGCGACACAGATACGCAGTATTTT,.,few,TRBJ2-3,TRBV29-1
CSVEGLAEFRDTQYF,TGCAGCGTTGAGGGACTAGCGGAGTTCAGAGATACGCAGTATTTT,TRBD2,.,TRBJ2-3,TRBV29-1
CASSLVSARSYNEQFF,TGTGCCAGCAGCTTAGTATCTGCTAGGTCCTACAATGAGCAGTTCTTC,.,.,TRBJ2-1,TRBV7-8
CASSLGRTGGWVGNTEAFF,TGCGCCAGCAGCTTGGGAAGGACAGGGGGCTGGGTTGGGAACACTGAAGCTTTCTTT,TRBD1,.,TRBJ1-1,TRBV5-1
CSARVGPEQYF,TGCAGTGCTAGAGTTGGACCCGAGCAGTACTTC,.,.,TRBJ2-7,TRBV20-1
CASSFSSGTGDTQYF,TGCGCCAGCAGCTTTTCTAGCGGGACGGGAGATACGCAGTATTTT,TRBD2,.,TRBJ2-3,TRBV5-1
CASSVGGSGRANSYNEQFF,TGTGCCAGCAGCGTAGGAGGTAGCGGGAGGGCCAACTCCTACAATGAGCAGTTCTTC,TRBD2,.,TRBJ2-1,TRBV9
CASSQDRGALHF,TGTGCCAGCAGCCAAGACCGAGGGGCCCTCCACTTT,.,.,TRBJ1-6,TRBV7-9
CASTGGWYTEAFF,TGTGCCAGCACTGGCGGGTGGTACACTGAAGCTTTCTTT,.,.,TRBJ1-1,TRBV6-1
CASSVAPSGTEAFF,TGTGCCAGCAGCGTAGCTCCTTCAGGCACTGAAGCTTTCTTT,.,few,TRBJ1-1,TRBV9
CASSRSTTTNQPQHF,TGTGCCAGCAGCCGAAGTACTACTACCAATCAGCCCCAGCATTTT,.,few,TRBJ1-5,TRBV7-9
CSAMRAGEQFF,TGCAGTGCGATGAGGGCAGGTGAGCAGTTCTTC,.,few,TRBJ2-1,TRBV20-1
CAIQGYLREQYF,TGTGCCATCCAGGGGTACCTTAGGGAGCAGTACTTC,.,.,TRBJ2-7,TRBV28